This TCR beta chain comes out of a study of regulatory T cells in long-lasting Graves disease. To note about this clonotype: The antigen is unknown.

Arm-PCR of CDR3 regions with iRepertoire HTBI primers generated TCR beta libraries. One entry per CDR3 protein, called by TCRdb with MiXCR from the multiplex PCR reads. The repertoire includes 550,000 to 600,000 distinct CDR3 sequences, 15% to 20% of them detected once, and around 13% sits in the top ten. The length of the CDR3 is 12 residues. V was clipped by 10 bases and J by 1 base, with 10 bases between them. Germline values: CDR1 ENHRY, CDR2 SYGVKD. Time point given: newly diagnosed GD, antithyroid drugs for less than 3 months. PBMCs provided the RNA from which the TCR library was made. EDTA tubes held 9 to 10 milliliters of peripheral blood from each patient. Broader study findings: Shared public clonotypes totalled 2,741 in persistent patients, compared with roughly 970 in new patients.

The same data also went into a second study, on T cells in Graves' hyperthyroidism and ophthalmopathy.

The rearrangement links TRBV10-3 to TRBJ1-1, with D hard to call. The source is a young man with Graves disease. Source: peripheral blood mononuclear cells (PBMCs), taken at new diagnosis, from a patient treated with antithyroid drugs. The chain's CDR3 is CATRRENTEAFF. CDR3 bases: TGTGCCACCCGTAGGGAGAACACTGAAGCTTTCTTT.